This TCR beta chain was sequenced for a study of shared clonotypes between healthy human individuals. Generated by immunoSEQ multiplex PCR, the TCRdb table keeps only in-frame clones and is missing some. The table lists 100,000 to 130,000 clones, roughly 70% of them singletons, with 24% in the top ten. The germline gives CDR1 SGHRS, CDR2 YFSETQ. V lost 1 base, J lost 2 bases, and 2 bases stayed unmatched. CDR3 length equals 14 residues. The chain couples TRBV5-1 to TRBJ1-1; 7 bases line up with TRBD1. Input material: memory CD8+ T cells sorted from blood. Subset indicated: CD45RO+ cells pooled with CCR7-negative TemRA cells. The source of this sequence is a woman aged 25 to 45 in good health. CDR3 nucleotides: TGCGCCAGCAGCTTGTGGGACAGCAACACTGAAGCTTTCTTT. Translated: CASSLWDSNTEAFF. Full variable domain (outside the CDR3, taken from reference TRBV5-1 and TRBJ1-1): KAGVTQTPRYLIKTRGQQVTLSCSPISGHRSVSWYQQTPGQGLQFLFEYFSETQRNKGNFPGRFSGRQFSNSRSEMNVSTLELGDSALYLCASSLWDSNTEAFFGQGTRLTVV.